This passage covers 29 T cell receptor beta chains from one sample sequenced in a study of T-cell memory formation after mild COVID-19. TCRdb processed the 5' RACE reads anew with MiXCR; each CDR3 protein has one entry. The table records 350,000 to 500,000 distinct CDR3 sequences, around a quarter of them present only once. Sequences were obtained from PBMCs or a T cell subset sorted from them (not recorded which). The receptors derive from an adult woman who had mild COVID-19 (a few samples of this study predate the infection). Cell type and time point are not known.

The rearrangement uses TRBV24-1 and TRBJ1-5; TRBD1 aligns across 9 bases. Germline V CDR1 and CDR2: KGHDR, SFDVKD. After removal of 3 bases from V and 2 bases from J, the junction contained 7 bases not matched to a gene. The CDR3 sequence is 17 residues long. CDR3 amino acids: CATSDRDRVGGNQPQHF. The CDR3 nucleotides read TGTGCCACCAGTGATCGGGACAGGGTGGGAGGCAATCAGCCCCAGCATTTT.

This clonotype came up a few times. CDR3 region: CASSHRGLAGQETQYF. The CDR3 DNA reads as TGTGCCAGCAGCCACAGGGGACTAGCGGGACAAGAGACCCAGTACTTC. The chain is built from TRBV11-3 and TRBJ2-5, with 13 bases that match TRBD2. This CDR3 comprises 16 residues. Germline V lookup: CDR1 SGHNT, CDR2 YENEEA. Unmatched junction bases numbered 5, after V lost 5 bases and J lost 2 bases.

This clonotype was counted a few times. V gene TRBV5-1 combines with J gene TRBJ1-2; TRBD1 aligns across 8 bases. The ends lost 7 bases at V and 3 bases at J; junction bases unmatched: 2. CDR3 size: 12 residues. Looked up from germline, CDR1 is SGHRS and CDR2 is YFSETQ. The CDR3 nucleotides are TGCGCCAGCGCGGACAGGGACTATGGCTACACCTTC. Amino acids: CASADRDYGYTF.

This clonotype was detected a few times. The chain carries TRBV7-9 and TRBJ2-1, with D perhaps matching TRBD1 or TRBD2 (5 bases each). Trimming shortened V by 1 base and J by 8 bases, and 15 bases separated the two germline ends. This CDR3 has 15 residues. The germline V gene has CDR1 SEHNR and CDR2 FQNEAQ (reference sequence). CDR3 amino acids: CASSLGGRGVYEQFF. CDR3 coding DNA: TGTGCCAGCAGCTTAGGAGGACGGGGCGTCTATGAGCAGTTCTTC.

This clonotype was counted a few times. V usage is TRBV4-3 and J usage is TRBJ2-1; 13 bases map to TRBD2. Unmatched junction bases numbered 4, after V lost 1 base and J lost 4 bases. Germline CDR1 and CDR2: LGHNA and YSLEER. This CDR3 region has 17 residues. CDR3 nucleotide sequence: TGCGCCAGCAGCCAAGCTTTACTAGCGGGAGGGTACAATGAGCAGTTCTTC. This gives the protein CASSQALLAGGYNEQFF.

The CDR3 DNA sequence: TGCGCCAGCAGCCCCAGGGGGATCCATGAGCAGTTCTTC. Translated, it gives CASSPRGIHEQFF. The chain joins TRBV4-1 to TRBJ2-1; 7 bases align to TRBD1. The CDR3 consists of 13 residues. The trim removed 4 bases at V and 8 bases at J, leaving 5 bases unmatched. The germline V gene has CDR1 MGHRA and CDR2 YSYEKL.

This clonotype was seen only a few times. The chain carries TRBV5-5 and TRBJ2-1; 7 bases line up with TRBD1. This CDR3 has 15 amino acids. The J segment lost 5 bases and the V segment lost 2 bases, leaving 7 bases of the junction unmatched. Per germline, CDR1 SGHKS and CDR2 YYEKEE (reference sequence). CDR3 protein: CASSLGQVGNNEQFF. The CDR3 DNA follows: TGTGCCAGCAGCTTAGGACAGGTGGGGAACAATGAGCAGTTCTTC.

J is TRBJ1-1 and V is TRBV20-1; maybe TRBD1 (6 bases). This CDR3 is 12 amino acids long. Germline V lookup: CDR1 DFQATT, CDR2 SNEGSKA (reference sequence). V lost 5 bases, J lost 6 bases, and 13 bases lay in between. CDR3 sequence reads: CSARDPGAEAFF. CDR3 nucleotides: TGCAGTGCTCGGGACCCAGGGGCTGAAGCTTTCTTT.

The V call is TRBV5-4, the J call TRBJ2-2, with D hard to call. Trimming shortened V by 0 bases and J by 5 bases, and 11 bases separated the two germline ends. The CDR3 contains 15 residues. Germline CDR1 and CDR2: SGHNT and YYREEE (reference sequence). This chain's CDR3 is CASSLDSVRTGELFF. The CDR3 DNA is TGTGCCAGCAGCTTGGACAGTGTGAGGACCGGGGAGCTGTTTTTT.

The chain is built from TRBV20-1 and TRBJ2-5; TRBD2 matches at 7 bases. CDR1 and CDR2 from the germline V gene are DFQATT and SNEGSKA (reference sequence). V shed 6 bases and J 4 bases; nucleotides not matched to a gene: 5. This CDR3 comprises 12 residues. CDR3 DNA: TGCAGTGCGGGAGGGATTGGAGAGACCCAGTACTTC. Encoded protein: CSAGGIGETQYF.

The table lists this clonotype with a few counts. CDR3 in DNA: TGTGCCAGCAGGCGGACCGCGCACGGCTACAATGAGCAGTTCTTC. Its protein product is CASRRTAHGYNEQFF. This sequence joins TRBV6-5 and TRBJ2-1, with D unclear. Germline V gives CDR1 MNHEY, CDR2 SVGAGI. V dropped 6 bases and J dropped 3 bases, with 15 bases sitting between them. The CDR3 extends over 15 amino acids.

This clonotype was counted between two and nine times. This chain links TRBV7-2 with TRBJ2-2; possible D gene TRBD1, 5 bases. The germline V gene encodes CDR1 SGHTA and CDR2 FQGNSA. With 3 bases removed from V and 4 bases from J, the gap between germline ends came to 12 bases. The CDR3 has 15 residues. The CDR3 nucleotides read TGTGCCAGCAGCTTCTTAGGGGCACCCACCGGGGAGCTGTTTTTT. Its translation is CASSFLGAPTGELFF.

The V call is TRBV29-1, the J call TRBJ2-7; D perhaps matches TRBD2 (5 bases). Germline assignment: CDR1 SQVTM and CDR2 ANQGSEA. V was shortened by 3 bases and J by 1 base, with 19 bases between the two germline ends. The CDR3 totals 16 residues. The CDR3 here is CSVELTGNTTSYEQYF. Here the CDR3 DNA reads TGCAGCGTTGAGTTAACCGGGAACACCACTTCCTACGAGCAGTACTTC.

This chain uses TRBV7-9 with TRBJ2-5; either TRBD1 or TRBD2 may supply D (5 bases each). Germline values: CDR1 SEHNR, CDR2 FQNEAQ (reference sequence). Trimming stripped 6 bases from V and 4 bases from J, with 24 bases between. This CDR3 contains 17 residues. The CDR3 bases are TGTGCCAGCAGAGGGGAGTGGGGTTCGGAGGTTGGAGAGACCCAGTACTTC. It encodes CASRGEWGSEVGETQYF. Based on the CDR3 plus reference TRBV7-9 and TRBJ2-5, the full variable domain is DTGVSQNPRHKITKRGQNVTFRCDPISEHNRLYWYRQTLGQGPEFLTYFQNEAQLEKSRLLSDRFSAERPKGSFSTLEIQRTEQGDSAMYLCASRGEWGSEVGETQYFGPGTRLLVL.

This clonotype was recorded a few times. V usage is TRBV7-6 and J usage is TRBJ2-7; D unclear. Per the germline V gene, CDR1 is SGHVS and CDR2 is FNYEAQ. The length of the CDR3 is 14 residues. With 5 bases removed from V and 2 bases from J, the gap between germline ends came to 13 bases. For the CDR3, the DNA is TGTGCCAGCAGCCCGGCGTCCAGACCCTACGAGCAGTACTTC. Translation: CASSPASRPYEQYF.

This clonotype was seen a few times. The V and J genes are TRBV20-1 and TRBJ1-2, with D possibly being TRBD1 (5 bases). With 0 bases removed from V and 8 bases from J, the gap between germline ends came to 16 bases. Germline CDR1 reads DFQATT; CDR2 reads SNEGSKA (reference sequence). This CDR3 is built from 14 residues. CDR3 nucleotides: TGCAGTGCTAGAGATTATAGGCAGGGCTTCGGCTACACCTTC. Amino acid sequence: CSARDYRQGFGYTF.

The rearrangement uses TRBV7-6 and TRBJ2-6; D is unresolved. V lost 0 bases, J lost 4 bases, and 7 bases lay in between. In germline, CDR1 is SGHVS, CDR2 FNYEAQ. This CDR3 region has 15 residues. The CDR3 region is CASSLAGVGANVLTF. The CDR3 bases are TGTGCCAGCAGCTTAGCCGGAGTCGGGGCCAACGTCCTGACTTTC.

In its sample, this clonotype was seen a few times. The J gene is TRBJ2-5, the V gene TRBV5-6; 7 bases are shared with TRBD1. CDR3 size: 14 residues. The germline gives CDR1 SGHDT, CDR2 YYEEEE. The J segment lost 0 bases and the V segment lost 4 bases, leaving 3 bases of the junction unmatched. CDR3 in amino acids: CASSRGQHQETQYF. As DNA, the CDR3 is TGTGCCAGCAGCCGGGGACAGCACCAAGAGACCCAGTACTTC.

CDR3 residues: CASSQGTAGGYTDTQYF. CDR3 nucleotides: TGCGCCAGCAGCCAGGGGACAGCCGGGGGTTACACAGATACGCAGTATTTT. The rearrangement links TRBV4-1 to TRBJ2-3; tentatively, D is TRBD1 (7 bases). CDR1 and CDR2 (germline): MGHRA, YSYEKL. V shed 3 bases and J shed 2 bases, with 18 bases lying between them. There are 17 residues in the CDR3.

The rearrangement uses TRBV7-9 and TRBJ1-2; TRBD1 might be the D (6 bases). The CDR3 contains 15 residues. V was shortened by 5 bases and J by 8 bases, with 21 bases between the two germline ends. Germline CDR1 SEHNR, CDR2 FQNEAQ (reference sequence). In DNA, the CDR3 is TGTGCCAGCAGCCCCCCTAACAGGGATATGGGGGGCTACACCTTC. This encodes CASSPPNRDMGGYTF.

The chain combines TRBV12-3 or TRBV12-4 with TRBJ1-6; D uncertain. Trimming took off 6 bases at V and 9 bases at J, with 18 bases between the two ends. The length of the CDR3 is 15 residues. The DNA for the CDR3 is TGTGCCAGCAGCCCTCGACACCATCTAGGTTCACCCCTCCACTTT. Translated: CASSPRHHLGSPLHF.

The J gene is TRBJ2-5, the V gene TRBV20-1; perhaps TRBD2 as D (5 bases). The CDR3 is 12 residues long. Trimming shortened V by 5 bases and J by 2 bases, and 9 bases separated the two germline ends. Looked up from germline, CDR1 is DFQATT and CDR2 is SNEGSKA (reference sequence). CDR3 nucleotides: TGCAGTGCTGAGGGAGTACAAGAGACCCAGTACTTC. Translated: CSAEGVQETQYF.

The J gene is TRBJ2-3, the V gene TRBV7-8, with D unclear. The CDR3 spans 14 residues. V lost 3 bases and J lost 5, with 12 bases in between. Germline V gene sequence: CDR1 SGHVS, CDR2 FQNEAQ. The CDR3 region has the DNA TGTGCCAGCAGCTTTAGCCCGAGTGGAGATACGCAGTATTTT. Protein product: CASSFSPSGDTQYF.

This clonotype came up once. The chain uses TRBV10-1 and TRBJ2-7; D might be TRBD1 or TRBD2, each matching 5 bases. The CDR3 loop spans 17 amino acids. The V gene's germline CDR1 is WNHNN and CDR2 SYGVQD (reference sequence). V lost 10 bases and J lost 0, with 25 bases in between. CDR3 loop: CATTTDRRDPISYEQYF. CDR3 DNA sequence: TGCGCCACCACGACCGATCGCCGGGACCCCATCTCCTACGAGCAGTACTTC.

The chain joins TRBV4-1 to TRBJ2-3; no clear D gene. Trimming removed 1 base from V and 3 bases from J, with 8 bases in between. CDR1 and CDR2 from the germline V gene are MGHRA and YSYEKL. CDR3 size: 14 residues. The CDR3 nucleotides read TGCGCCAGCAGCCAAGTCGGGTTGACAGATACGCAGTATTTT. Translation gives CASSQVGLTDTQYF.

This clonotype was detected only a few times. The chain has TRBV10-3 and TRBJ2-3, with 7 bases matching TRBD1. J was trimmed by 1 base and V by 3 bases; bases with no gene match: 4. Germline V gene sequence: CDR1 ENHRY, CDR2 SYGVKD. There are 15 residues in the CDR3. CDR3 coding DNA: TGTGCCATCAGTGAACCCGGGACAGGCACAGATACGCAGTATTTT. Protein sequence: CAISEPGTGTDTQYF.

The chain uses TRBV27 and TRBJ2-1; D assignment may be TRBD1 or TRBD2 (5 bases each). This CDR3 contains 13 residues. Germline assignment: CDR1 MNHEY and CDR2 SMNVEV (reference sequence). V was clipped by 2 bases and J by 9 bases, with 11 bases between them. The CDR3 bases are TGTGCCAGCAGTTTAAATTCCGGGACTGAGCAGTTCTTC. Its translation is CASSLNSGTEQFF.

The chain combines TRBV4-3 with TRBJ2-5; tentatively, D is TRBD2 (6 bases). The germline V and J ends were trimmed by 0 bases and 4 bases, with 18 bases remaining between them. The CDR3 is 17 residues long. CDR1 LGHNA and CDR2 YSLEER come from the germline V gene. Here the CDR3 DNA reads TGCGCCAGCAGCCAAGATTCCCTAGCGCCCGGGGCAGAGACCCAGTACTTC. Its protein is CASSQDSLAPGAETQYF.

This clonotype was found a few times. Given the absence of the conserved phenylalanine or tryptophan at the CDR3 end, a read error is likely. The DNA is left out, because the CDR3 cannot be placed on it with certainty; the CDR3 is given as TCRdb lists it. This chain connects TRBV3-1 to TRBJ1-1; the table's D call, TRBD1, has no DNA check behind it. Germline CDR1 reads LGHDT; CDR2 reads YNNKEL (reference sequence). The CDR3 is 14 amino acids long, termini counted. The CDR3: CASSYPGQGKGTAI.